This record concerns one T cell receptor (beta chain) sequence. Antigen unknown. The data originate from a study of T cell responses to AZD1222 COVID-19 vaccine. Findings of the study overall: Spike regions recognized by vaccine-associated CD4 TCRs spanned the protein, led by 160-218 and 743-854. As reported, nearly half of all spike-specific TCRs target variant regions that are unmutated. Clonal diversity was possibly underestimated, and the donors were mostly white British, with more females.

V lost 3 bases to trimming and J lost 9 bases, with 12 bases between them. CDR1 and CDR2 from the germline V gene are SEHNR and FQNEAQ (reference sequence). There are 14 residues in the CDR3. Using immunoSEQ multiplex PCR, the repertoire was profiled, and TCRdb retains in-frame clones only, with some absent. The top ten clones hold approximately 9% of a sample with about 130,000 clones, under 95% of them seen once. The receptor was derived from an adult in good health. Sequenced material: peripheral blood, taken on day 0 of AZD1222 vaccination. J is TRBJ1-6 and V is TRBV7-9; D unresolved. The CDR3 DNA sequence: TGTGCCAGCAGCTTGACGGAGAGGCTTTCACCCCTCCACTTT. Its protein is CASSLTERLSPLHF.